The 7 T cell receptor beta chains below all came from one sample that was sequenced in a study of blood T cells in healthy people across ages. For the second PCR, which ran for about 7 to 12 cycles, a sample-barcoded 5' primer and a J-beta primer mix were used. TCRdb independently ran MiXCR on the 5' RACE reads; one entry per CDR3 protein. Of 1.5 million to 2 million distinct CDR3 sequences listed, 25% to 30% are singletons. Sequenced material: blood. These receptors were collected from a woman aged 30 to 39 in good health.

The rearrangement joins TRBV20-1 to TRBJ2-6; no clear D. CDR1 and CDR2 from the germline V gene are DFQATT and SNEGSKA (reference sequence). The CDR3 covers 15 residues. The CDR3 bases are TGCAATGCCCACAGAACTCAATCTGGGGCCAACGTCCTGACTTTC. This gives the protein CNAHRTQSGANVLTF.

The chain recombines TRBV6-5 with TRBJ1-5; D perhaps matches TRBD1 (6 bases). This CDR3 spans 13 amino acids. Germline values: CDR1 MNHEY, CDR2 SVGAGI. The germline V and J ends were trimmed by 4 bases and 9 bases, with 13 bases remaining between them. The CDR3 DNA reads TGTGCCAGCAGTTCGGACAGTCAGAGGCCCCAGCATTTT. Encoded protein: CASSSDSQRPQHF.

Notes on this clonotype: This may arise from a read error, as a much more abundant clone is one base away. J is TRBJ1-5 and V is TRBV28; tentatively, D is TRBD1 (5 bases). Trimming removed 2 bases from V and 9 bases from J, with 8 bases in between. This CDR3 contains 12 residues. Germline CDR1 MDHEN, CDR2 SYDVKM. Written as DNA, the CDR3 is TGTGCCAGCAGTTTAGGGGGTCGGCCCCAGCATTTT. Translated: CASSLGGRPQHF.

The CDR3 DNA sequence: TGTGCCTACTACAGGGTCTCCGGCTACACCTTC. Residues: CAYYRVSGYTF. J is TRBJ1-2 and V is TRBV30; D might be TRBD1 (6 bases). The V end lost 7 bases, the J end lost 8 bases, and 14 bases lay between the germline ends. Germline CDR1 and CDR2: GTSNPN and SVGIG (reference sequence). This CDR3 is 11 amino acids long.

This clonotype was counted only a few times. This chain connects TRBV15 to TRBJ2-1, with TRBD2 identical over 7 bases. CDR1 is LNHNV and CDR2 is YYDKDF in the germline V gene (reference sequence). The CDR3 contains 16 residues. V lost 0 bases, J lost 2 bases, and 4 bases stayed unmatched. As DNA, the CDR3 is TGTGCCACCAGCAGAGATGCCAGCGGGGCCTACAATGAGCAGTTCTTC. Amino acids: CATSRDASGAYNEQFF.

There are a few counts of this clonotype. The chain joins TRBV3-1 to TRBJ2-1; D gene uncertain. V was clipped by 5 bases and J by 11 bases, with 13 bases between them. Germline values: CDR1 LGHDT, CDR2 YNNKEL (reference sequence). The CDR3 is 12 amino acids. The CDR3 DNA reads TGTGCCAGCAGCTCTGGTGGCACTAAGCAGTTCTTC. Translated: CASSSGGTKQFF.

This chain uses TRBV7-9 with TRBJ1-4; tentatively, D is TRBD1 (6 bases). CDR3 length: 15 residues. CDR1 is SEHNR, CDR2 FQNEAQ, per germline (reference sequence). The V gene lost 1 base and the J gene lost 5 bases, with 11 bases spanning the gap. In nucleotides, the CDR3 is TGTGCCAGCAGCTTAGTACAGGGACGAAATGAAAAACTGTTTTTT. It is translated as CASSLVQGRNEKLFF.